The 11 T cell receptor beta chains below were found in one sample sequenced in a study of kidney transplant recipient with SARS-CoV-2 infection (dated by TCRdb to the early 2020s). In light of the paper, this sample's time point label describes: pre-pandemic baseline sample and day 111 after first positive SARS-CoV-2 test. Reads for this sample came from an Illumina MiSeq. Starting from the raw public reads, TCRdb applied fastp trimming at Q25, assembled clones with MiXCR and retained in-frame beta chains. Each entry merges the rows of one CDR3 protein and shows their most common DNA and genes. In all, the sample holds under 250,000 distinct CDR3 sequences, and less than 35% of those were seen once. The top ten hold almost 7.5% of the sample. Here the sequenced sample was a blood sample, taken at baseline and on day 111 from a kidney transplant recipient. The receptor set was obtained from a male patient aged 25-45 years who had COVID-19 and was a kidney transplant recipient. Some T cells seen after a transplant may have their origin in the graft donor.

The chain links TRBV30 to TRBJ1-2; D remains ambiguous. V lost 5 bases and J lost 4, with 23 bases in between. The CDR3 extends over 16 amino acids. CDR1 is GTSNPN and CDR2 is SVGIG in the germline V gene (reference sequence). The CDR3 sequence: CAWQRPRYRKTYGYTF. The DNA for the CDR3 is TGTGCCTGGCAGCGGCCGCGTTATAGAAAGACCTATGGCTACACCTTC.

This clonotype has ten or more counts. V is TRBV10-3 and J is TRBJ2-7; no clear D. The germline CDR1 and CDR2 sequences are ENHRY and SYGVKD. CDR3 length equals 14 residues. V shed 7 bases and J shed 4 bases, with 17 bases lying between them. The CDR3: CAITDTGSAYEQYF. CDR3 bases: TGTGCCATCACTGATACCGGGTCCGCTTACGAGCAGTACTTC.

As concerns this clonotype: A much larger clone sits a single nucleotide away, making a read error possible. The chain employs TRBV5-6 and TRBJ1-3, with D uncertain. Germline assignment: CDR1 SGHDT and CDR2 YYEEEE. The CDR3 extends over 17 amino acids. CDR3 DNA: TGTGCCGGCAGCTTGTTGAAAGGGCTAATCTCTGGAAACACCATATATTTT. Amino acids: CAGSLLKGLISGNTIYF.

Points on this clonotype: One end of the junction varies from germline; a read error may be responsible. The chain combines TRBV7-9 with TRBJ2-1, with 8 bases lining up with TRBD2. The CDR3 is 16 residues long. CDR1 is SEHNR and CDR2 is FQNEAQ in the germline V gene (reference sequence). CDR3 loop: CASSPGLSGGNNEQLF. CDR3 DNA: TGTGCCAGCAGCCCAGGGCTTTCGGGAGGGAACAATGAGCAGCTCTTC.

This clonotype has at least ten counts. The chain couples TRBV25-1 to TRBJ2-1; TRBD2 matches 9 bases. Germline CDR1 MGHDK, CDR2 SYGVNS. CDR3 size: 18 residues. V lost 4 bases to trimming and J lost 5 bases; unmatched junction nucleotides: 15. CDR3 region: CASSGGHSGRGYNNEQFF. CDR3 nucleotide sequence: TGTGCCAGCAGTGGGGGGCATAGCGGGAGAGGTTATAACAATGAGCAGTTCTTC.

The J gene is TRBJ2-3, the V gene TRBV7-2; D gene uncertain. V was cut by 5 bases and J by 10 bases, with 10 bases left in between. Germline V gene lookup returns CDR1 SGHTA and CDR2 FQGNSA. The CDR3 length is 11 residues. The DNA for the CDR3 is TGTGCCAGCAGCAACAGTGTAGCGCAGTATTTT. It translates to CASSNSVAQYF.

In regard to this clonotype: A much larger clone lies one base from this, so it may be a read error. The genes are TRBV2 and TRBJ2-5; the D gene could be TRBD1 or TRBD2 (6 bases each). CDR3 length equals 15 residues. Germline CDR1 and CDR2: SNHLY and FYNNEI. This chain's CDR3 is CTSSEPREGGETQYF. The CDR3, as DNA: TGTACCAGCAGTGAACCCCGTGAAGGGGGGGAGACCCAGTACTTC.

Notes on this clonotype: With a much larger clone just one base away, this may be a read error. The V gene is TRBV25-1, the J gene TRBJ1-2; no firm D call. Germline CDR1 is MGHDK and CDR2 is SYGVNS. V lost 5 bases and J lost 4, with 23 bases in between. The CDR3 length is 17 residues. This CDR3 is CASSTTEELGKTYGYTF. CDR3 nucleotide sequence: TGTGCCAGCAGTACTACAGAAGAACTGGGAAAGACCTATGGCTACACCTTC.

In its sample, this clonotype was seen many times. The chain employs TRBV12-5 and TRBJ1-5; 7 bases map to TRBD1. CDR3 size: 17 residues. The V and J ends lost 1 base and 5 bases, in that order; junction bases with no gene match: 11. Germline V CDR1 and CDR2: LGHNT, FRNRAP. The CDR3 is CASGLADSGGEDQPQHF. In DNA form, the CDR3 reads TGTGCTAGTGGTTTGGCCGACTCAGGGGGTGAAGATCAGCCCCAGCATTTT. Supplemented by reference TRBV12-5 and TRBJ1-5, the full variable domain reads DARVTQTPRHKVTEMGQEVTMRCQPILGHNTVFWYRQTMMQGLELLAYFRNRAPLDDSGMPKDRFSAEMPDATLATLKIQPSEPRDSAVYFCASGLADSGGEDQPQHFGDGTRLSIL.

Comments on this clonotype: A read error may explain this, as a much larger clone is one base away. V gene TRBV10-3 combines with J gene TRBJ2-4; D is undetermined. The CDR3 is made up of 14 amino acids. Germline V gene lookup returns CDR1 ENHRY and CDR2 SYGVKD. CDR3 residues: CASRGVGSPGEQCF. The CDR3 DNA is TGTGCCAGCAGAGGAGTGGGGTCCCCTGGCGAGCAGTGCTTC.

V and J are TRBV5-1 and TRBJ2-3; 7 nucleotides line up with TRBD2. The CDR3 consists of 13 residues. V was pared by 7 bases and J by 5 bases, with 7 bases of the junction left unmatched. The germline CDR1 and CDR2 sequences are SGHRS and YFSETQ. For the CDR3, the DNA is TGCGCCAGCGGCTCGGGAGGATTAGATACGCAGTATTTT. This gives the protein CASGSGGLDTQYF. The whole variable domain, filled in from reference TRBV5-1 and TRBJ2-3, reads KAGVTQTPRYLIKTRGQQVTLSCSPISGHRSVSWYQQTPGQGLQFLFEYFSETQRNKGNFPGRFSGRQFSNSRSEMNVSTLELGDSALYLCASGSGGLDTQYFGPGTRLTVL.